Presented here are 13 T cell receptor beta chains from one specimen sequenced in a study of cytomegalovirus exposure and HLA in healthy donors. PCR primers comprised 60 Vbeta and 13 Jbeta primers. Generated by immunoSEQ multiplex PCR, the TCRdb table keeps only in-frame clones and is missing some. The sample holds about 140,000 clones, around 85% seen once. The sample comprised PBMCs. These receptor sequences come from a man in his forties or fifties in good health and CMV-seropositive.

This clone came up once. The chain recombines TRBV4-1 with TRBJ2-1; tentative D call: TRBD2 (5 bases). CDR3 size: 15 residues. CDR1 MGHRA and CDR2 YSYEKL come from the germline V gene. V gave up 4 bases and J gave up 5 bases, with 15 bases separating them. The CDR3 DNA reads TGCGCCAGCAGCCTCCTGAGGGCGAACCACAATGAGCAGTTCTTC. Protein product: CASSLLRANHNEQFF.

The CDR3 reads CASSWTGQTNTEAFF. In nucleotides, the CDR3 is TGTGCCAGCAGTTGGACGGGACAGACGAACACTGAAGCTTTCTTT. The rearrangement uses TRBV11-2 and TRBJ1-1; 7 bases are shared with TRBD1. CDR3 size: 15 residues. Germline trimming cut 6 bases from V and 1 base from J; bases unmatched to any gene: 8. Germline lookup yields CDR1 SGHAT and CDR2 FQNNGV. The entire variable domain, with the rest obtained from reference TRBV11-2 and TRBJ1-1, is as follows: EAGVAQSPRYKIIEKRQSVAFWCNPISGHATLYWYQQILGQGPKLLIQFQNNGVVDDSQLPKDRFSAERLKGVDSTLKIQPAKLEDSAVYLCASSWTGQTNTEAFFGQGTRLTVV.

The V gene is TRBV5-1, the J gene TRBJ2-1; 7 bases line up with TRBD2. CDR3 length equals 14 residues. The germline CDR1 and CDR2 sequences are SGHRS and YFSETQ. The ends lost 7 bases at V and 5 bases at J; junction bases unmatched: 9. The CDR3 loop is CASSPLGGDNEQFF. CDR3 nucleotide sequence: TGCGCCAGCTCACCCCTTGGGGGGGACAATGAGCAGTTCTTC.

DNA for the CDR3: TGTGCCAGCAGCCCTGGCGGACTAGCGGGACATCGAGAGACCCAGTACTTC. It specifies CASSPGGLAGHRETQYF. The chain is built from TRBV7-6 and TRBJ2-5; 12 bases line up with TRBD2. V gave up 5 bases and J gave up 4 bases; unmatched junction bases: 11. This CDR3 region has 17 residues. Germline lookup yields CDR1 SGHVS and CDR2 FNYEAQ.

This clone was detected once. The chain carries TRBV29-1 and TRBJ2-5; TRBD2 matches at 7 bases. The V segment lost 3 bases and the J segment 5 bases; nucleotides outside the gene matches: 9. This CDR3 is built from 14 residues. CDR1 and CDR2 from the germline V gene are SQVTM and ANQGSEA. CDR3 sequence (DNA): TGCAGCGTTGAGGAGTGGGGGGGGTTGGAGACCCAGTACTTC. Translated, it gives CSVEEWGGLETQYF.

The chain carries TRBV5-1 and TRBJ2-3; TRBD2 agrees at 7 bases. V lost 5 bases, J lost 10 bases, and 4 bases stayed unmatched. Germline V CDR1 and CDR2: SGHRS, YFSETQ. The CDR3 extends over 11 amino acids. CDR3 amino acids: CASRESGAQYF. The CDR3 DNA reads TGCGCCAGCAGGGAAAGCGGGGCGCAGTATTTT.

The chain joins TRBV9 to TRBJ2-5; 7 nucleotides match TRBD2. The V gene end was trimmed by 3 bases and the J gene end by 2 bases; junction bases not matched to a gene: 13. The CDR3 covers 17 residues. CDR1 and CDR2 (germline): SGDLS, YYNGEE. CDR3 coding DNA: TGTGCCAGCAGCGACGGGAGGTTGGGGGGTTCGCAAGAGACCCAGTACTTC. It translates to CASSDGRLGGSQETQYF.

The chain links TRBV5-1 to TRBJ2-1, with 9 bases identical to TRBD2. Germline-derived CDR1 and CDR2 are SGHRS and YFSETQ. V shed 1 base, J shed 8 bases, and the junction held 7 bases outside the gene matches. This CDR3 has 15 residues. CDR3 DNA sequence: TGCGCCAGCAGCTTGCCCGGAGCGGGAGGCGATGAGCAGTTCTTC. Protein sequence: CASSLPGAGGDEQFF.

Notes on this clone: An end of the junction does not agree with germline; a read error may underlie this. This rearrangement joins TRBV7-9 to TRBJ1-1, with D hard to call. The CDR3 is 14 amino acids. Per the germline V gene, CDR1 is SEHNR and CDR2 is FQNEAQ (reference sequence). CDR3 nucleotides: TGTTCCAGCAGCGCACCACAGATGAACACTGAAGCTTTCTTT. It translates to CSSSAPQMNTEAFF. Combining the CDR3 with reference TRBV7-9 and TRBJ1-1 gives the whole variable domain DTGVSQNPRHKITKRGQNVTFRCDPISEHNRLYWYRQTLGQGPEFLTYFQNEAQLEKSRLLSDRFSAERPKGSFSTLEIQRTEQGDSAMYLCSSSAPQMNTEAFFGQGTRLTVV.

V gene TRBV7-9 combines with J gene TRBJ2-5; TRBD1 agrees at 8 bases. The end of the DNA aligns better with TRBJ2-7, so the J call may be wrong. CDR1 is SEHNR and CDR2 is FQNEAQ in the germline V gene (reference sequence). The CDR3 runs 16 residues. The DNA for the CDR3 is TGTGCCAGCAGCCCGGGACTCGGACAGGGCGATAACGAGCAGTACTTC. This codes for CASSPGLGQGDNEQYF.

The chain joins TRBV7-2 to TRBJ2-3; tentative D call: TRBD2 (6 bases). V dropped 1 base and J dropped 3 bases, with 8 bases sitting between them. This CDR3 has 14 residues. Germline V gene data show CDR1 as SGHTA and CDR2 as FQGNSA. This CDR3 is CASSLGGETDTQYF. Written as DNA, the CDR3 is TGTGCCAGCAGCTTAGGGGGGGAAACAGATACGCAGTATTTT.

The chain links TRBV7-9 to TRBJ2-5, with 10 bases lining up with TRBD1. The J call may not be correct, given that the DNA end is closer to TRBJ2-7. Germline-derived CDR1 and CDR2 are SEHNR and FQNEAQ (reference sequence). This CDR3 spans 16 amino acids. CDR3 in amino acids: CASSPRQGALEDEQYF. The DNA of the CDR3 is TGTGCCAGCAGCCCCCGACAGGGGGCTTTAGAAGACGAGCAGTACTTC.

The V call is TRBV15, the J call TRBJ2-7; 10 bases align to TRBD2. The CDR3 has 17 amino acids. CDR1 and CDR2 (germline): LNHNV, YYDKDF (reference sequence). The V and J ends lost 0 bases and 1 base, in that order; junction bases with no gene match: 6. CDR3 sequence reads: CATSRDRSGGASYEQYF. The CDR3 nucleotides read TGTGCCACCAGCAGAGATCGGAGCGGGGGGGCTTCCTACGAGCAGTACTTC.